The following is a TCR beta chain sequence with its context. This CDR3 has 15 amino acids. Per germline, CDR1 SNHLY and CDR2 FYNNEI. Trimming left V 7 bases short and J 0 bases short, with 13 bases between. Two negative PCRs, clearance, or symptom resolution were required of recovered Cohort 3 donors. This entry comes from a study of blood T cell repertoires in COVID-19. Study-level information: Sources were T cells, B-cell-depleted T cells, or PBMCs; the material itself was cDNA or gDNA.

In the original analysis: The authors estimated nucleated cell counts from reference gene primer amplification. Clones were sequenced by immunoSEQ multiplex PCR, and TCRdb holds only the in-frame ones, with some missing. For V, J and clone size, that table is used; D and trimming come from the DNA. The table lists about 280,000 clones, approximately 89% of them singletons. The chain recombines TRBV2 with TRBJ2-1; D might be TRBD1 (6 bases). Material: PBMCs or T cells enriched from blood (not recorded which). This TCR was sampled from a woman aged 55-70 years who had recovered from COVID-19. CDR3 DNA sequence: TGTGCCAGCACCTCCCAGGGGAGCTCCTACAATGAGCAGTTCTTC. Translated, it gives CASTSQGSSYNEQFF. The entire variable domain, with the rest obtained from reference TRBV2 and TRBJ2-1, is as follows: EPEVTQTPSHQVTQMGQEVILRCVPISNHLYFYWYRQILGQKVEFLVSFYNNEISEKSEIFDDQFSVERPDGSNFTLKIRSTKLEDSAMYFCASTSQGSSYNEQFFGPGTRLTVL.